This T cell receptor (beta chain) was recovered during a study of blood T cell repertoires in COVID-19. Across the whole study: COVID-19 samples from acute and convalescent phases originated in the United States, Italy and Spain. Nucleic acid was either cDNA or gDNA, and it came from T cells, B-cell-depleted T cells, or PBMCs.

Authors' analysis steps: Estimated nucleated cell counts came from reference gene primer amplification. Libraries were prepared by immunoSEQ multiplex PCR; TCRdb keeps only in-frame clonotypes and omits some of them. The V and J calls and clone size are taken from that table; D and trimming were inferred from the DNA. The sample has around 200,000 clones; about 86% are singletons. The specimen was peripheral blood. The TCR was taken from a man aged 65 to 85 with active or convalescent COVID-19.

The CDR3 sequence is CASSLDGGFGNIQYF. The CDR3 nucleotides read TGTGCCAGCAGCTTAGATGGAGGGTTCGGAAACATTCAGTACTTC. The rearrangement joins TRBV7-8 to TRBJ2-4, with a possible D match to TRBD2 (6 bases). CDR1 SGHVS and CDR2 FQNEAQ come from the germline V gene. The CDR3 spans 15 residues. The V end lost 1 base, the J end lost 6 bases, and 13 bases lay between the germline ends.